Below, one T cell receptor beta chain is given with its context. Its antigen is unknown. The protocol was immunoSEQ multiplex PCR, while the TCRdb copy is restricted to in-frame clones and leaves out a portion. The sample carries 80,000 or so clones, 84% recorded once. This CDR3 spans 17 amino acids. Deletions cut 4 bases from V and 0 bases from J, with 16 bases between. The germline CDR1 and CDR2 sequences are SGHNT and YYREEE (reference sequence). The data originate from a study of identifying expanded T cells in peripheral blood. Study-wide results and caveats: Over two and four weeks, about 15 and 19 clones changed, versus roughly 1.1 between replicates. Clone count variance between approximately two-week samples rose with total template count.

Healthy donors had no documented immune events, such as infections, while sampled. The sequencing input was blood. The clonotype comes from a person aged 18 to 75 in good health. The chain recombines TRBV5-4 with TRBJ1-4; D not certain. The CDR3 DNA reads TGTGCCAGCAGCCCTGGACGGAGAGCTGCAACTAATGAAAAACTGTTTTTT. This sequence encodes CASSPGRRAATNEKLFF.